The 13 T cell receptor beta chains listed next were all sequenced from one sample in a study of T cell repertoires in cytomegalovirus infection (dated by TCRdb to about 2019). These reads were obtained on an Illumina HiSeq 1500. The public reads were run again by TCRdb, first through fastp at Q25 and then through MiXCR, and only productive beta chains were kept. Records with the same CDR3 protein are collapsed into one entry carrying the most frequent genes and DNA. In all, the sample holds around 740,000 distinct CDR3 sequences, and roughly 36% of those were seen once. The ten top clones hold under 3% of the sample. Sequenced material: PBMCs. These receptors all come from a human donor in good health (CMV status not recorded). Some clones in this sample may be carry-over from other donors' samples.

Regarding this clonotype: Sequence at one end of the junction differs from germline and may be a read error. The V gene is TRBV12-3 or TRBV12-4, the J gene TRBJ2-7; no firm D call. The CDR3 runs to 14 residues. The CDR3 DNA reads as TGTGCCAGCAGTTTAGTACCTAGGAGCTACGAGCGGTACTTC. Residues: CASSLVPRSYERYF.

The gene calls are TRBV6-5 and TRBJ1-5; the match to TRBD1 covers 9 bases. This CDR3 has 15 residues. Germline V gives CDR1 MNHEY, CDR2 SVGAGI. J was trimmed by 5 bases and V by 8 bases; bases with no gene match: 10. CDR3: CASGETGGIHQPQHF. Written as DNA, the CDR3 is TGTGCCAGCGGGGAGACAGGGGGGATTCATCAGCCCCAGCATTTT.

V and J are TRBV27 and TRBJ2-1, with TRBD1 as a possible D gene (6 bases). Trimming stripped 4 bases from V and 5 bases from J, with 12 bases between. This CDR3 is built from 14 residues. Germline assignment: CDR1 MNHEY and CDR2 SMNVEV (reference sequence). The CDR3 sequence: CASSWQGIDNEQFF. DNA for the CDR3: TGTGCCAGCAGTTGGCAGGGGATTGACAATGAGCAGTTCTTC.

The sample holds a few counts of this clonotype. V gene TRBV12-3 or TRBV12-4 combines with J gene TRBJ2-4, with TRBD1 identical over 8 bases. V lost 6 bases, J lost 13 bases, and 17 bases stayed unmatched. This CDR3 has 15 amino acids. CDR3 coding DNA: TGTGCCAGCAGCTTCTTCCGGGACAGGCCAATATCGCAGTACTTC. Its protein is CASSFFRDRPISQYF.

CDR3 region: CAIKVRGQDNTEAFF. The CDR3 coding sequence is TGTGCCATCAAAGTGCGGGGACAGGACAACACTGAAGCTTTCTTT. V usage is TRBV10-3 and J usage is TRBJ1-1; 8 nucleotides match TRBD1. With V trimmed by 7 bases and J by 2 bases, 9 bases remained unmatched. CDR3 length: 15 amino acids. Germline assignment: CDR1 ENHRY and CDR2 SYGVKD.

This clonotype was observed many times. The rearrangement uses TRBV12-3 or TRBV12-4 and TRBJ2-7; weak D call: TRBD1 (6 bases). CDR3 size: 14 residues. Trimming shortened V by 6 bases and J by 0 bases, and 12 bases separated the two germline ends. CDR3 sequence (DNA): TGTGCCAGCAGCCAGGGGCGAAGCTCCTACGAGCAGTACTTC. Translation: CASSQGRSSYEQYF.

In its sample, this clonotype was seen a few times. The chain uses TRBV28 and TRBJ2-1, with TRBD2 matching over 10 bases. V gave up 5 bases and J gave up 2 bases; unmatched junction bases: 15. Germline V gene lookup returns CDR1 MDHEN and CDR2 SYDVKM. The CDR3 is 19 amino acids. CDR3 in amino acids: CASSVSGTSALRAYNEQFF. CDR3 sequence (DNA): TGTGCCAGCAGTGTATCCGGGACTAGCGCCCTTAGGGCCTACAATGAGCAGTTCTTC.

CDR3 bases: TGTGCCAGCATAGTGGTACCGGCGGGGGTAGATACGCAGTATTTT. This codes for CASIVVPAGVDTQYF. The chain carries TRBV7-6 and TRBJ2-3; 7 positions match TRBD2. In germline, CDR1 is SGHVS, CDR2 FNYEAQ. V lost 7 bases and J lost 5; bases outside the gene matches: 12. The CDR3 spans 15 residues.

The chain joins TRBV27 to TRBJ1-2, with 8 bases fitting TRBD1. The CDR3 runs 17 residues. The junction had 14 bases not matched to a gene; V was cut back by 5 bases and J by 3 bases. CDR1 is MNHEY, CDR2 SMNVEV, per germline (reference sequence). The CDR3 sequence: CASSPLSSGQAYYGYTF. In DNA form, the CDR3 reads TGTGCCAGCAGTCCACTCAGTTCGGGACAGGCATACTATGGCTACACCTTC.

In its sample, this clonotype was seen once. Just one base apart from a much larger clone, this may be a read error. The J gene is TRBJ1-4, the V gene TRBV7-2; 7 bases fit TRBD1. CDR3 size: 14 residues. From germline, CDR1 is SGHTA and CDR2 FQGNSA. Unmatched junction bases numbered 7, after V lost 5 bases and J lost 7 bases. DNA of the CDR3: TGTGCCAGCAGCAGGACAGGAGGGGTTGAAAAACTGTTTTTT. This sequence encodes CASSRTGGVEKLFF.

This clonotype showed up many times. The rearrangement joins TRBV7-2 to TRBJ2-7, with D hard to call. Germline V gives CDR1 SGHTA, CDR2 FQGNSA. This CDR3 spans 14 amino acids. Trimming stripped 1 base from V and 0 bases from J, with 7 bases between. The CDR3, as DNA: TGTGCCAGCAGCTTAGGGGTCATCTCCTACGAGCAGTACTTC. Its protein is CASSLGVISYEQYF. The full variable domain, with the rest looked up from reference TRBV7-2 and TRBJ2-7, is GAGVSQSPSNKVTEKGKDVELRCDPISGHTALYWYRQSLGQGLEFLIYFQGNSAPDKSGLPSDRFSAERTGGSVSTLTIQRTQQEDSAVYLCASSLGVISYEQYFGPGTRLTVT.

This clonotype was counted at least ten times. The rearrangement uses TRBV20-1 and TRBJ2-7; a weak D match, TRBD2 (6 bases). Per the germline V gene, CDR1 is DFQATT and CDR2 is SNEGSKA (reference sequence). The V end was cut by 1 base, the J end by 3 bases, with 10 bases between. The CDR3 length is 13 residues. Written as DNA, the CDR3 is TGCAGTGCTAGAGCCGGGACTGACTACGAGCAGTACTTC. Encoded protein: CSARAGTDYEQYF.

This clonotype showed up just a few times. The chain combines TRBV7-6 with TRBJ2-4, with TRBD2 identical over 8 bases. V shed 1 base and J 3 bases; nucleotides not matched to a gene: 17. Germline loops: CDR1 SGHVS, CDR2 FNYEAQ. CDR3 length: 20 amino acids. CDR3 DNA sequence: TGTGCCAGCAGCTTAGTTGATCGATTGCGGGGGACTAGGAGCAAAAACATTCAGTACTTC. Its translation: CASSLVDRLRGTRSKNIQYF. Based on the CDR3 plus reference TRBV7-6 and TRBJ2-4, the full variable domain is GAGVSQSPRYKVTKRGQDVALRCDPISGHVSLYWYRQALGQGPEFLTYFNYEAQQDKSGLPNDRFSAERPEGSISTLTIQRTEQRDSAMYRCASSLVDRLRGTRSKNIQYFGAGTRLSVL.